This T cell receptor (beta chain) is drawn from a study of CD8 T cells in Susac syndrome. After extraction with the RNeasy kit, roughly 0.5 to 1 ug of the RNA was reverse transcribed using random hexamers. The amplification used immunoSEQ multiplex PCR on TCR beta CDR3; it spanned 54 Vbeta and 13 Jbeta. A single record per CDR3 protein comes from TCRdb applying MiXCR to the immunoSEQ multiplex PCR reads. The sample lists roughly 180,000 distinct CDR3 sequences; around 96% were seen once. The CDR3 length is 14 residues. Trimming removed 2 bases at V and 2 bases at J, with 9 bases between. Germline V gene data show CDR1 as SGDLS and CDR2 as YYNGEE. The authors sequenced TCR beta from blood CD8+ and CD4+ T cells. Healthy donors served as age- and sex-matched controls. TEMRA cells were FACS-enriched, with CD8+ and CD4+ T cells isolated negatively.

The V call is TRBV9, the J call TRBJ2-3; D is perhaps TRBD1 (5 bases). The sequenced material came from CD4+ T cells from PBMCs. This clonotype was sampled from a human donor in good health. This CDR3 is CASSVRQTTDTQYF. The DNA for the CDR3 is TGTGCCAGCAGCGTCCGACAGACCACAGATACGCAGTATTTT.